This TCR beta chain was identified in a study of spatial heterogeneity in lung cancer. One entry per CDR3 protein, called by TCRdb with MiXCR from the 5' RACE reads. The sample contains about 17,000 distinct CDR3 sequences, 19% of which appear only once. This clonotype was counted a few times. This CDR3 has 16 amino acids. Unmatched junction bases numbered 4, after V lost 4 bases and J lost 2 bases. CDR1 is LGHDT, CDR2 YNNKEL, per germline (reference sequence). Specified time point: sample taken at primary tumor resection. Frozen PBMC, nontumor lung or tumor provided whole RNA, which was sequenced unsorted.

The sample consisted of PBMCs, taken at surgery. The chain links TRBV3-1 to TRBJ2-3; 12 bases are a match to TRBD2. The receptor was isolated from a male donor with early-stage non-small cell lung cancer. CDR3 in amino acids: CASSPWTSGVTDTQYF. CDR3 nucleotides: TGTGCCAGCAGCCCTTGGACTAGCGGGGTCACAGATACGCAGTATTTT.